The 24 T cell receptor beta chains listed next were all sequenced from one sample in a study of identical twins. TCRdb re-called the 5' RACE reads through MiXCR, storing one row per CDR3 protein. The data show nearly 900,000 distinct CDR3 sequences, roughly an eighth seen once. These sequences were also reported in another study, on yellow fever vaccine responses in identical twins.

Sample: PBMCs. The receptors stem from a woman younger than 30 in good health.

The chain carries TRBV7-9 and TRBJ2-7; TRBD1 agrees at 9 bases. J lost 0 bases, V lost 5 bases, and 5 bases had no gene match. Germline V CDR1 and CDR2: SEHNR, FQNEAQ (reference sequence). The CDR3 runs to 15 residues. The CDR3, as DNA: TGTGCCAGCAGCACCCCGACAGGGGGCTCCTACGAGCAGTACTTC. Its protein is CASSTPTGGSYEQYF. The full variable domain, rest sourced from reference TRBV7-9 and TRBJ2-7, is DTGVSQNPRHKITKRGQNVTFRCDPISEHNRLYWYRQTLGQGPEFLTYFQNEAQLEKSRLLSDRFSAERPKGSFSTLEIQRTEQGDSAMYLCASSTPTGGSYEQYFGPGTRLTVT.

The CDR3 is CASSLGTAGEAFF. The CDR3 DNA follows: TGTGCCAGCAGCTTGGGGACAGCGGGTGAAGCTTTCTTT. The chain couples TRBV5-6 to TRBJ1-1, with D perhaps matching TRBD1 (6 bases). V gave up 0 bases and J gave up 7 bases, with 10 bases separating them. CDR3 size: 13 residues. CDR1 and CDR2 (germline): SGHDT, YYEEEE.

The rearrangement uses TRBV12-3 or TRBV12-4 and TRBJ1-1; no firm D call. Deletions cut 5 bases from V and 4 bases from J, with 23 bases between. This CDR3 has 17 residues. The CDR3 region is CASSPPGSRPSGTEAFF. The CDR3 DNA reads TGTGCCAGCAGTCCCCCCGGCAGCCGGCCGTCAGGCACTGAAGCTTTCTTT.

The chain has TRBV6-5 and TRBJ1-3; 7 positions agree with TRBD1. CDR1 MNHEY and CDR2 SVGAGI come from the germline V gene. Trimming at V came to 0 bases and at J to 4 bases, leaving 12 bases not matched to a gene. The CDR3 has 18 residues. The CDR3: CASSYSPPGTALGNTIYF. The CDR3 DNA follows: TGTGCCAGCAGTTACTCTCCCCCCGGGACAGCTCTCGGAAACACCATATATTTT.

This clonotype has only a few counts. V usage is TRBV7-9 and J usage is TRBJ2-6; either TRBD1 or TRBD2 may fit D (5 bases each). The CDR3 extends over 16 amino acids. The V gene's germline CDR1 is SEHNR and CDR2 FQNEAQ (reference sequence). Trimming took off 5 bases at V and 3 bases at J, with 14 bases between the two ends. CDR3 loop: CASSPYGALGANVLTF. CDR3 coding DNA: TGTGCCAGCAGCCCCTACGGGGCGCTTGGGGCCAACGTCCTGACTTTC. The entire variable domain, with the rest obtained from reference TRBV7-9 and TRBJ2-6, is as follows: DTGVSQNPRHKITKRGQNVTFRCDPISEHNRLYWYRQTLGQGPEFLTYFQNEAQLEKSRLLSDRFSAERPKGSFSTLEIQRTEQGDSAMYLCASSPYGALGANVLTFGAGSRLTVL.

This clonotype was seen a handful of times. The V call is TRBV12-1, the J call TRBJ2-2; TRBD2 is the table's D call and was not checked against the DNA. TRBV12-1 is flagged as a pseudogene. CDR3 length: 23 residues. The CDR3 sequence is CASSSEFYEAGSLMSANTGELFF. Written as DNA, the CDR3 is TGTGCCAGCAGCTCCGAGTTTTACGAAGCAGGATCCCTCATGAGCGCGAACACCGGGGAGCTGTTTTTT.

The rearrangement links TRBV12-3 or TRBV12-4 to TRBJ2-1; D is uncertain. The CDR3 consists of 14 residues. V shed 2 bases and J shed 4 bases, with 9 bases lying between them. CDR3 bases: TGTGCCAGCAGTTTATATCTAGGTTACAATGAGCAGTTCTTC. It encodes CASSLYLGYNEQFF.

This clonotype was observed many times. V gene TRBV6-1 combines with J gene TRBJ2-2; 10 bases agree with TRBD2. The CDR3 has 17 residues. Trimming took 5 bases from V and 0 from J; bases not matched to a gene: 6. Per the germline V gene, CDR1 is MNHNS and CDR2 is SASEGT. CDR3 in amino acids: CASSLSSGGPNTGELFF. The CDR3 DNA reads TGTGCCAGCAGTCTTTCTAGCGGGGGCCCGAACACCGGGGAGCTGTTTTTT.

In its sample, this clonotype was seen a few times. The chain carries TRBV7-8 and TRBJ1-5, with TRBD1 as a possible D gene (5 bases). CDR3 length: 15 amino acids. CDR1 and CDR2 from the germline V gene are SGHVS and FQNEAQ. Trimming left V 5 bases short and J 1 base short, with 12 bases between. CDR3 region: CASSPGRGSNQPQHF. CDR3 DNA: TGTGCCAGCAGCCCCGGGAGGGGAAGCAATCAGCCCCAGCATTTT.

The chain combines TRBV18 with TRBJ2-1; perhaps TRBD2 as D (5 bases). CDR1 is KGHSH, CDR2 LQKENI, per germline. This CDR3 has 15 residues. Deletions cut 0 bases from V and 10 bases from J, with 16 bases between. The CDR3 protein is CASSPPLARTGEQFF. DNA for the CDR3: TGTGCCAGCTCACCACCACTGGCTAGAACGGGGGAGCAGTTCTTC.

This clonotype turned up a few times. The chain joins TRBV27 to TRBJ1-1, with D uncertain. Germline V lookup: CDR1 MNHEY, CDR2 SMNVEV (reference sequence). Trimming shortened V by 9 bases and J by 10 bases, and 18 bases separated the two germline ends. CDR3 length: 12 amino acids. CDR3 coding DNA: TGTGCCAGTGGCCCTTGGGGAATAGTAGCTTTCTTT. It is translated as CASGPWGIVAFF.

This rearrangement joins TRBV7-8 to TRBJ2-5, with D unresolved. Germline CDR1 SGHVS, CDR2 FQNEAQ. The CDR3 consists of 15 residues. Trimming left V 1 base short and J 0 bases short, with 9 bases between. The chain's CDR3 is CASSLVRTNQETQYF. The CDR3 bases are TGTGCCAGCAGCTTAGTTAGGACGAACCAAGAGACCCAGTACTTC.

For the CDR3, the DNA is TGTGCCAGCAGCTTAACTTGGACTAGCGGCTTCTCCGATGCAGATACGCAGTATTTT. This gives the protein CASSLTWTSGFSDADTQYF. The chain is built from TRBV7-8 and TRBJ2-3; 10 bases match TRBD2. Germline CDR1 is SGHVS and CDR2 is FQNEAQ. Losses at the gene ends were 2 bases for V and 4 bases for J; bases not matched to a gene: 15. The CDR3 covers 19 residues.

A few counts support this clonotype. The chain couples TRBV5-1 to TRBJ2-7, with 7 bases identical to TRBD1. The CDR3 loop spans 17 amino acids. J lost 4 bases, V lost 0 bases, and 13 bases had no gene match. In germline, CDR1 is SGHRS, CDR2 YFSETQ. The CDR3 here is CASSLARGQRIGYEQYF. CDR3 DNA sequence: TGCGCCAGCAGCTTGGCGAGGGGACAGCGGATCGGGTACGAGCAGTACTTC.

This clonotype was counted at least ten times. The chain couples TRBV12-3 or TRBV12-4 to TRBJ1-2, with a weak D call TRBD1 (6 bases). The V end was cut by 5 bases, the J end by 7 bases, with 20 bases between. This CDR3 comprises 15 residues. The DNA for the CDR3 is TGTGCCAGCAGTGGGGATGTTAAGGGGGGAGGTGGCTACACCTTC. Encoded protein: CASSGDVKGGGGYTF.

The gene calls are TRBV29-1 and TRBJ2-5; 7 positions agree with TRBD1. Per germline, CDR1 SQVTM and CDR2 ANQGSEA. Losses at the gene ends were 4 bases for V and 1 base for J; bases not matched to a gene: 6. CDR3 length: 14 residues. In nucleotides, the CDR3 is TGCAGCGTTGTTCCGACAGGGATCCAAGAGACCCAGTACTTC. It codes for CSVVPTGIQETQYF.

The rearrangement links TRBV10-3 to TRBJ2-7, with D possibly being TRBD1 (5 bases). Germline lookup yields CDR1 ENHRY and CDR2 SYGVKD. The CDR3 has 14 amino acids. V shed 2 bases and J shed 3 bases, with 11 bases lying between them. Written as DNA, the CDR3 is TGTGCCATCAGTGAGGGCGCAGGGATCTACGAGCAGTACGTC. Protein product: CAISEGAGIYEQYV.

The CDR3 DNA reads TGTGCCAGCAGCCCGGGACTAGCGGGAGTCGGGTACGAGCAGTACTTC. It is translated as CASSPGLAGVGYEQYF. The chain combines TRBV3-1 with TRBJ2-7, with TRBD2 matching over 14 bases. V was clipped by 4 bases and J by 4 bases; unmatched bases: 6. The CDR3 extends over 16 amino acids. The germline V gene encodes CDR1 LGHDT and CDR2 YNNKEL (reference sequence).

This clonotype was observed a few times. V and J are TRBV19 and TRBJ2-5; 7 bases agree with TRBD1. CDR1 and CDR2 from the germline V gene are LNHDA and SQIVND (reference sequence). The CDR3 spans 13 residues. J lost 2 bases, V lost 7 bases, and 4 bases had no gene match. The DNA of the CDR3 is TGTGCCAGTACTACGACAGGGCAAGAGACCCAGTACTTC. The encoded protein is CASTTTGQETQYF. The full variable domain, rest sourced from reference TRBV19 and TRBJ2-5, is DGGITQSPKYLFRKEGQNVTLSCEQNLNHDAMYWYRQDPGQGLRLIYYSQIVNDFQKGDIAEGYSVSREKKESFPLTVTSAQKNPTAFYLCASTTTGQETQYFGPGTRLLVL.

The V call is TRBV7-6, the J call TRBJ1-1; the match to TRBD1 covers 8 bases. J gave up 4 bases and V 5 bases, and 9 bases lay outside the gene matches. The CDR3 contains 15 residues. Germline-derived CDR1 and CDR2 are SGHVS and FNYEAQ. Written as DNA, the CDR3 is TGTGCCAGCAGCCGCTTAGCACAGGGGGGCACTGAAGCTTTCTTT. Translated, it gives CASSRLAQGGTEAFF.

CDR3 nucleotides: TGTGCCAGCACCAGGGTATCGGAGACCCAGTACTTC. This sequence encodes CASTRVSETQYF. The genes are TRBV2 and TRBJ2-5; D may be TRBD1 (5 bases). In germline, CDR1 is SNHLY, CDR2 FYNNEI. The CDR3 runs to 12 residues. V lost 7 bases to trimming and J lost 5 bases, with 11 bases between them.

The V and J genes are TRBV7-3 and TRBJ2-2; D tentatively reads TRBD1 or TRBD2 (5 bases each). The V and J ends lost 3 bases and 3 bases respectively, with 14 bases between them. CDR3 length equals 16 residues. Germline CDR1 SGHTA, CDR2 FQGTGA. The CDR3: CASSFPSGPYTGELFF. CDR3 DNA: TGTGCCAGCAGCTTTCCATCGGGACCCTACACCGGGGAGCTGTTTTTT.

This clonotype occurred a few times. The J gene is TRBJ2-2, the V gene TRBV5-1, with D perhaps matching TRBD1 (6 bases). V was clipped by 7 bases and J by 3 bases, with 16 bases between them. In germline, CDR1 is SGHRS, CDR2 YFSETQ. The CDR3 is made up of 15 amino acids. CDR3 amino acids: CASGGSNIDTGELFF. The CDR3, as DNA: TGCGCCAGCGGGGGCTCCAACATAGACACCGGGGAGCTGTTTTTT.

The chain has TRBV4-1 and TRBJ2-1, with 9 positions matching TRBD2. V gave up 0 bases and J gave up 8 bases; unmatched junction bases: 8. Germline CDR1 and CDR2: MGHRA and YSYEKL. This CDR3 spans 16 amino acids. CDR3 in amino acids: CASSQEYPSGNDEQFF. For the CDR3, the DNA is TGCGCCAGCAGCCAAGAATATCCTAGCGGGAACGATGAGCAGTTCTTC.